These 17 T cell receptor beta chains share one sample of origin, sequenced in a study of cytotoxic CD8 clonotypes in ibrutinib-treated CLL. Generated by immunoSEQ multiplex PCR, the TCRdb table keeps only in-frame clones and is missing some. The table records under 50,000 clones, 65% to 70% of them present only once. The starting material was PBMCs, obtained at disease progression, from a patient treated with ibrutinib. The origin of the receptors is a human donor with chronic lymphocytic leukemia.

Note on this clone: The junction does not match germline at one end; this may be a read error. The CDR3 nucleotides are TGTGCTAGCAGCTTCCTGGCGCGGGGAGAGACCCAGTACTTC. Its protein product is CASSFLARGETQYF. J is TRBJ2-5 and V is TRBV7-7, with D tentatively TRBD2 (6 bases). The CDR3 is made up of 14 amino acids. Germline lookup yields CDR1 SSHAT and CDR2 FNYEAQ (reference sequence).

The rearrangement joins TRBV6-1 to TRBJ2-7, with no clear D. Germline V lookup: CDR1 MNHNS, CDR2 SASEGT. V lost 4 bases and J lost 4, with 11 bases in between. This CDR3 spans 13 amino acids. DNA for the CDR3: TGTGCCAGCAGTGCTGACGTAGGGTACGAGCAGTACTTC. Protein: CASSADVGYEQYF.

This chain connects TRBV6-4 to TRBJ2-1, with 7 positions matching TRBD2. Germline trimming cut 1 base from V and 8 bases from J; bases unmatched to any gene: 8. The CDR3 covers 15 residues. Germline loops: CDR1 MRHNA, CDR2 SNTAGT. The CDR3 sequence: CASSDFAGEKDEQFF. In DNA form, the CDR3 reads TGTGCCAGCAGTGACTTTGCGGGAGAAAAGGATGAGCAGTTCTTC.

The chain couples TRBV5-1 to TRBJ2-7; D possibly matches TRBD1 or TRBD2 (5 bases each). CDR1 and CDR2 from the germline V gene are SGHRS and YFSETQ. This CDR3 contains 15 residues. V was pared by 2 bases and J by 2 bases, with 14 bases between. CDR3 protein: CASSFNGRETYEQYF. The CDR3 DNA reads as TGCGCCAGCAGCTTTAACGGCAGGGAGACCTACGAGCAGTACTTC.

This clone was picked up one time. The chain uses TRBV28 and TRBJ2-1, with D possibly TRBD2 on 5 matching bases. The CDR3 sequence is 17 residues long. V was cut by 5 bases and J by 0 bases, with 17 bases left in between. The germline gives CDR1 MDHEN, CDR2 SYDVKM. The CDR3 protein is CASSPWEDRGSYNEQFF. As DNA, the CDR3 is TGTGCCAGCAGTCCGTGGGAAGACCGGGGCTCCTACAATGAGCAGTTCTTC.

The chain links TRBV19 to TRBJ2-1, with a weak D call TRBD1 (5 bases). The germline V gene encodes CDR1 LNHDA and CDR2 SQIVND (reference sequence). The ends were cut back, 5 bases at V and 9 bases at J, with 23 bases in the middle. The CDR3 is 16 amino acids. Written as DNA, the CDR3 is TGTGCCAGTAGTTTAAGACAGAGCCTTTACGGCATTGAGCAGTTCTTC. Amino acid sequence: CASSLRQSLYGIEQFF.

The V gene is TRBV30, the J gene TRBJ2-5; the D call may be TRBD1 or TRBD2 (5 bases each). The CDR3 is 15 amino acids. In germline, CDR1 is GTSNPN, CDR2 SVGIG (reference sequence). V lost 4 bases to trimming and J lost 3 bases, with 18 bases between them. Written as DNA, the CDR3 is TGTGCCTGGAAGTTTGGGGGACGGATAGAAGAGACCCAGTACTTC. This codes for CAWKFGGRIEETQYF.

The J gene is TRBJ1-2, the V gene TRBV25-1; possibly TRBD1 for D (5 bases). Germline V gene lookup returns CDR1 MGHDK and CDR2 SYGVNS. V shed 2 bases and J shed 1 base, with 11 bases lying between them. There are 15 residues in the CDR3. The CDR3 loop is CASSEPRGVNYGYTF. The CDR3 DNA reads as TGTGCCAGCAGTGAACCACGGGGGGTTAACTATGGCTACACCTTC.

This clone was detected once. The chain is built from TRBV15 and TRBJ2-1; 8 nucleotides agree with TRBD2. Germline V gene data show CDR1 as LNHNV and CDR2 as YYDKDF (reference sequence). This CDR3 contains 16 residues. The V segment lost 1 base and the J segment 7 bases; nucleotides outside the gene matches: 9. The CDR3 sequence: CATSRVAAGVRNEQFF. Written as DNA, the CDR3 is TGTGCCACCAGCAGAGTCGCAGCGGGAGTAAGGAATGAGCAGTTCTTC.

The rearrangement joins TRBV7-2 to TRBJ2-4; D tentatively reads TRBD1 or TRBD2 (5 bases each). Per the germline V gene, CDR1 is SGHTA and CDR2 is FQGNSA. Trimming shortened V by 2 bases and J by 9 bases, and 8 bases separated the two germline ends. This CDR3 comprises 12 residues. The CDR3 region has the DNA TGTGCCAGCAGCTTACAGGGACCCATTCAGTACTTC. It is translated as CASSLQGPIQYF.

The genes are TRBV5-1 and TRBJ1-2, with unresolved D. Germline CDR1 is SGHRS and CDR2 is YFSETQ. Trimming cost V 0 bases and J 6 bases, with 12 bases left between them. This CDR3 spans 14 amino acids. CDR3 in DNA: TGCGCCAGCAGCTTGGGTAGCGGGGTAGATGGCTACACCTTC. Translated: CASSLGSGVDGYTF.

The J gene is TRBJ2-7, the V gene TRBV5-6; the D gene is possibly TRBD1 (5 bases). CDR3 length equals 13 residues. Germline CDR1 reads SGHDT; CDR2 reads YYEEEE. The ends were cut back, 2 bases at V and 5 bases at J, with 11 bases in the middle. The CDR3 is CASSFIDSNEQYF. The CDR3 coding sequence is TGTGCCAGCAGCTTCATCGACAGCAACGAGCAGTACTTC. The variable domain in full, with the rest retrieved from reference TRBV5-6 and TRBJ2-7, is DAGVTQSPTHLIKTRGQQVTLRCSPKSGHDTVSWYQQALGQGPQFIFQYYEEEERQRGNFPDRFSGHQFPNYSSELNVNALLLGDSALYLCASSFIDSNEQYFGPGTRLTVT.

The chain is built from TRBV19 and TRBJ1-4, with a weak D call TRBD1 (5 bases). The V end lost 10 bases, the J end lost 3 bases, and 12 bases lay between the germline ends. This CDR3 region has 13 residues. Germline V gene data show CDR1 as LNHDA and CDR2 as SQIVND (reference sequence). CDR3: CATDRGPNEKLFF. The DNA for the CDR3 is TGTGCCACGGACCGGGGCCCTAATGAAAAACTGTTTTTT.

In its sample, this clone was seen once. CDR3 protein: CASSYIPDKGGEQFF. The DNA for the CDR3 is TGTGCCAGCAGTTACATCCCTGATAAGGGTGGTGAGCAGTTCTTC. This chain joins TRBV6-6 and TRBJ2-1, with D unresolved. The V end lost 2 bases, the J end lost 9 bases, and 17 bases lay between the germline ends. This CDR3 comprises 15 residues. CDR1 is MNHNY, CDR2 SVGAGI, per germline (reference sequence).

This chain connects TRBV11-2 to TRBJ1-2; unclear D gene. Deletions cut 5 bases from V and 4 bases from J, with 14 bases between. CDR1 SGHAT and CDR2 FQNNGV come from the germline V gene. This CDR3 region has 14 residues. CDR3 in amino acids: CASSTPGGLYGYTF. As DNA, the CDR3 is TGTGCCAGCAGCACCCCGGGAGGCCTCTATGGCTACACCTTC. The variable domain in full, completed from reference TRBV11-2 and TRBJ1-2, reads EAGVAQSPRYKIIEKRQSVAFWCNPISGHATLYWYQQILGQGPKLLIQFQNNGVVDDSQLPKDRFSAERLKGVDSTLKIQPAKLEDSAVYLCASSTPGGLYGYTFGSGTRLTVV.

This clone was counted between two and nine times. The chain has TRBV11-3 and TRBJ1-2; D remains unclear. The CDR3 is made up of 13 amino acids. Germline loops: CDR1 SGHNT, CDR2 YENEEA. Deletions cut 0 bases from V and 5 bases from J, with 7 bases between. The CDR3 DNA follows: TGTGCCAGCAGCTTAGATCAGCTTTATGGCTACACCTTC. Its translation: CASSLDQLYGYTF.

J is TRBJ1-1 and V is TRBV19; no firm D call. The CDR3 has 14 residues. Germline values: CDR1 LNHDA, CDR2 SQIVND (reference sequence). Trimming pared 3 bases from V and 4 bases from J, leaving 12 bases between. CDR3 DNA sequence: TGTGCCAGTAGTATTGGAATCACACCCACTGAAGCTTTCTTT. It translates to CASSIGITPTEAFF.